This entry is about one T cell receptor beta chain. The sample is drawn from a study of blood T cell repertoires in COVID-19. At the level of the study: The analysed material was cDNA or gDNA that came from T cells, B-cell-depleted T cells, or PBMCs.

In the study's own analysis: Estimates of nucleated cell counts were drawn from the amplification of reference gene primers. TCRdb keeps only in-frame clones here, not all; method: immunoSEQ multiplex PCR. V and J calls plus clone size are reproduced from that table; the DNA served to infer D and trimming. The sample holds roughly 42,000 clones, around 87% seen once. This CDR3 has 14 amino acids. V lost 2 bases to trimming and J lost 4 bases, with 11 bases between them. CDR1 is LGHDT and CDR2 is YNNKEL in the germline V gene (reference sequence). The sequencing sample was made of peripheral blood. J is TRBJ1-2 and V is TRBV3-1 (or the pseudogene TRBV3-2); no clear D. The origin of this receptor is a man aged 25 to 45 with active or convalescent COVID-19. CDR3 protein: CASSQNGQAYGYTF. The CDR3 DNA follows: TGTGCCAGCAGCCAAAACGGCCAGGCCTATGGCTACACCTTC.